This T cell receptor beta chain is from a study of blood T cells in healthy people across ages. Study results and caveats: Per million T cells, TCR beta diversity dropped roughly linearly as age increased.

A sample-barcoded 5' primer and a J-beta primer mix were used in a second PCR of about 7 to 12 cycles. TCRdb re-called the 5' RACE reads through MiXCR, storing one row per CDR3 protein. The table has about 1 million distinct CDR3 sequences, about 25% seen once. A minimum of 6 micrograms of total RNA was extracted per sample. With 0 bases removed from V and 0 bases from J, the gap between germline ends came to 8 bases. The CDR3 contains 15 residues. Germline V gene lookup returns CDR1 SGHTA and CDR2 FQGTGA. Comments on this clonotype: What it binds is not known.

These same data were also listed under a study on T cells of mothers and their children.

This TCR was sampled from a girl aged 2-10 years in good health. The V gene is TRBV7-3, the J gene TRBJ1-1; D may be TRBD1 (6 bases). Material for sequencing was blood. The CDR3: CASSLTRDMNTEAFF. For the CDR3, the DNA is TGTGCCAGCAGCTTAACGCGGGACATGAACACTGAAGCTTTCTTT.